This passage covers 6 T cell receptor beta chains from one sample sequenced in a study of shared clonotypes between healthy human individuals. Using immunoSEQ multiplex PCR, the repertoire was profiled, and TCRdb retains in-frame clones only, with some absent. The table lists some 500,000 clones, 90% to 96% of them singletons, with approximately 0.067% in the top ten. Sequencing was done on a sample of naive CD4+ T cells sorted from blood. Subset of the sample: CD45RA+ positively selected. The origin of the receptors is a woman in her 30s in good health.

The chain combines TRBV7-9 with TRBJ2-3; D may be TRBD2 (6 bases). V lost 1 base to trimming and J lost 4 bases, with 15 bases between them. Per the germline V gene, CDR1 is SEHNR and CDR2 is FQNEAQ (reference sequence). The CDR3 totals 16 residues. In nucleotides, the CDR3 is TGTGCCAGCAGCTTAGTCGGGACTCGGCTCTCAGATACGCAGTATTTT. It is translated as CASSLVGTRLSDTQYF.

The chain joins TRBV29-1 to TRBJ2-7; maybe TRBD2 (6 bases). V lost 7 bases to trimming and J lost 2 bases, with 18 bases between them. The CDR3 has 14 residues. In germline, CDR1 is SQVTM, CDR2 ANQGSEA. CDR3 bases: TGCAGCGCGAGCTTTGGGGGGAAAGCCTACGAGCAGTACTTC. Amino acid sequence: CSASFGGKAYEQYF.

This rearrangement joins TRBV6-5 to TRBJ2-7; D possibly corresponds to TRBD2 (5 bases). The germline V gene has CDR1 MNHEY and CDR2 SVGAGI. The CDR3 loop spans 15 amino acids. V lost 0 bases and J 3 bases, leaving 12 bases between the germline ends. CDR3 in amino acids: CASSYSPGIGYEQYF. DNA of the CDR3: TGTGCCAGCAGTTACTCTCCGGGGATTGGCTACGAGCAGTACTTC.

For the CDR3, the DNA is TGTGCCAGCTCACCGCGACAGTCGGATGAAGCTTTCTTT. Protein sequence: CASSPRQSDEAFF. J is TRBJ1-1 and V is TRBV18, with D possibly TRBD1 on 5 matching bases. The CDR3 is 13 residues long. The germline V and J ends were trimmed by 3 bases and 7 bases, with 12 bases remaining between them. Germline-derived CDR1 and CDR2 are KGHSH and LQKENI. The complete variable domain, with remaining parts taken from reference TRBV18 and TRBJ1-1, reads NAGVMQNPRHLVRRRGQEARLRCSPMKGHSHVYWYRQLPEEGLKFMVYLQKENIIDESGMPKERFSAEFPKEGPSILRIQQVVRGDSAAYFCASSPRQSDEAFFGQGTRLTVV.

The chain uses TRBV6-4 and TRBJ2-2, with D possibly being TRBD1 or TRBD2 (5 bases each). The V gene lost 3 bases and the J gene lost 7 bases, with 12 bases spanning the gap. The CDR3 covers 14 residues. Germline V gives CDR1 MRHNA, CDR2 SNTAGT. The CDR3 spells CASSERGFDGELFF. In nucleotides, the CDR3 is TGTGCCAGCAGTGAGAGGGGCTTCGACGGGGAGCTGTTTTTT.

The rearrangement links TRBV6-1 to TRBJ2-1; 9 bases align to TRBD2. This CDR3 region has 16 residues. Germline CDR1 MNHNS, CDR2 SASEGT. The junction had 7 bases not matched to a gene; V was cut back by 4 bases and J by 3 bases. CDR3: CASSVYRTSDYNEQFF. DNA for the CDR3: TGTGCCAGCAGTGTATACCGGACTAGCGACTACAATGAGCAGTTCTTC.